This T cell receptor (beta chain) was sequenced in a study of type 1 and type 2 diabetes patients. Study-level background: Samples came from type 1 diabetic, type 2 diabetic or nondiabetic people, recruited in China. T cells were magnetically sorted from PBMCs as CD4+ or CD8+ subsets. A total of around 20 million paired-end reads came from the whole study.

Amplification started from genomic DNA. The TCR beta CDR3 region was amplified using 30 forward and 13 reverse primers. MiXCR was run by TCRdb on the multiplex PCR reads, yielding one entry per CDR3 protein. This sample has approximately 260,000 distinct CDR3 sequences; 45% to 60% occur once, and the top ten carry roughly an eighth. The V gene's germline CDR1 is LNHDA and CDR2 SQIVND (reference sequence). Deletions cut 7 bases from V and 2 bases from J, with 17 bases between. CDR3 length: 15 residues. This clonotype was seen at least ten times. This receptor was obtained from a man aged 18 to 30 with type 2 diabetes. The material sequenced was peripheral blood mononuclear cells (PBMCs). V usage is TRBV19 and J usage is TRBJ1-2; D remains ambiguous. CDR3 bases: TGTGCCAGTACCCCGGGCAGTCCGTCAAACTATGGCTACACCTTC. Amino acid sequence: CASTPGSPSNYGYTF. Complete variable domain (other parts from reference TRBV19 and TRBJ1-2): DGGITQSPKYLFRKEGQNVTLSCEQNLNHDAMYWYRQDPGQGLRLIYYSQIVNDFQKGDIAEGYSVSREKKESFPLTVTSAQKNPTAFYLCASTPGSPSNYGYTFGSGTRLTVV.